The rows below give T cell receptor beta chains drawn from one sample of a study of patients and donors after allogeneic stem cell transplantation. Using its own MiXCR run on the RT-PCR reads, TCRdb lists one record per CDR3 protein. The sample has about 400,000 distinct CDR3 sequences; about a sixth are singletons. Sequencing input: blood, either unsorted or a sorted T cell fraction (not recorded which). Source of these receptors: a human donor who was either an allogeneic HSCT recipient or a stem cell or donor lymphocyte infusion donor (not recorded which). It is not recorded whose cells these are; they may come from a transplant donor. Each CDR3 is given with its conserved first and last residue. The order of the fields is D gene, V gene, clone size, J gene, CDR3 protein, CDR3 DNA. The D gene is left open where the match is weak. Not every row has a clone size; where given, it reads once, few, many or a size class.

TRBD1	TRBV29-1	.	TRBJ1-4	CSARKDRSNEKLFF	TGCAGCGCCCGTAAGGACAGGAGTAATGAAAAACTGTTTTTT
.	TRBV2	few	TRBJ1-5	CASSETFSNQPQHF	TGTGCCAGCAGTGAGACCTTTAGCAATCAGCCCCAGCATTTT
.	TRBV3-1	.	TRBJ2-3	CASRPQAGVSTDTQYF	TGTGCCAGCAGACCCCAGGCGGGCGTTAGCACAGATACGCAGTATTTT
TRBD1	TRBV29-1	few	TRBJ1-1	CSVGDRLAVNTEAFF	TGCAGCGTTGGGGACAGGCTAGCGGTGAACACTGAAGCTTTCTTT
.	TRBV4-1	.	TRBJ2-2	CASSPLPARPGELFF	TGCGCCAGCAGCCCCCTTCCAGCCAGACCCGGGGAGCTGTTTTTT
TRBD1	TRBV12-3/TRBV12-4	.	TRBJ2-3	CASSLGWDRSTDTQYF	TGTGCCAGCAGTTTAGGGTGGGACAGGAGCACAGATACGCAGTATTTT
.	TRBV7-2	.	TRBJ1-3	CASSRVNSGNTIYF	TGTGCCAGCAGCAGGGTGAACTCTGGAAACACCATATATTTT
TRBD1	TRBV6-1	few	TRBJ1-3	CASSDRRGQGNTIYF	TGTGCCAGCAGTGATCGGAGGGGGCAAGGAAACACCATATATTTT
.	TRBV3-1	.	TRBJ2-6	CASSGTTSGANVLTF	TGTGCCAGCAGCGGGACGACGTCTGGGGCCAACGTCCTGACTTTC
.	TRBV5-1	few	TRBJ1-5	CASSPGTGKNQPQHF	TGCGCCAGCAGCCCGGGGACCGGGAAAAATCAGCCCCAGCATTTT
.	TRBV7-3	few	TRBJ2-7	CASSNGGGPQYF	TGTGCCAGCAGCAATGGGGGGGGGCCGCAGTACTTC
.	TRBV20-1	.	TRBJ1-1	CSALKRPNTEAFF	TGCAGTGCGTTAAAAAGGCCGAACACTGAAGCTTTCTTT
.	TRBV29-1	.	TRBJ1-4	CSVEFPPYTEKLFF	TGCAGCGTTGAGTTCCCTCCGTATACTGAAAAACTGTTTTTT
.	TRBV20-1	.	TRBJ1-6	CSARDEWTVSSYNSPLHF	TGCAGTGCTAGAGATGAGTGGACAGTAAGCTCCTATAATTCACCCCTCCACTTT
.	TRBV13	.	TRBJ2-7	CASSRLGQSSYEQYF	TGTGCCAGCAGCCGCCTCGGGCAGAGCTCCTACGAGCAGTACTTC
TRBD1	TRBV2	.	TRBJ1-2	CASRGLQGAGGYTF	TGTGCCAGCAGGGGACTACAGGGGGCAGGGGGCTACACCTTC
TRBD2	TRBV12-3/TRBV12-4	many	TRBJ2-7	CASRDGRSTYEQYF	TGTGCCAGCAGGGACGGGAGGTCCACCTACGAGCAGTACTTC
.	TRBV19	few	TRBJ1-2	CASSSGVLYGYTF	TGTGCCAGTAGTAGCGGGGTTCTATATGGCTACACCTTC
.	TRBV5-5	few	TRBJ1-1	CASSFSLEAFF	TGTGCCAGCAGCTTTTCACTTGAAGCTTTCTTT
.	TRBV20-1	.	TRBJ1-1	CSARVGGREAFF	TGCAGTGCTAGAGTCGGTGGGAGAGAAGCTTTCTTT
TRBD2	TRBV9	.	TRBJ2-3	CASGTSGGNTDTQYF	TGTGCCAGCGGAACTAGCGGGGGGAACACAGATACGCAGTATTTT
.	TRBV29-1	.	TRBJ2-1	CSVEDRGRSSYNEQFF	TGCAGCGTTGAAGATCGGGGACGGAGCTCCTACAATGAGCAGTTCTTC
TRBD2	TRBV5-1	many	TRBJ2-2	CASSLGTSGGTGELFF	TGCGCCAGCAGCTTGGGGACTAGCGGAGGCACCGGGGAGCTGTTTTTT
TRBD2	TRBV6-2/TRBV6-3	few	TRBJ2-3	CASRRLARGTDTQYF	TGTGCCAGCAGAAGACTAGCAAGAGGCACAGATACGCAGTATTTT
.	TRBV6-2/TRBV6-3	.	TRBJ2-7	CASRPRDMEPHEQYF	TGTGCCAGCAGACCAAGGGACATGGAACCCCACGAGCAGTACTTC
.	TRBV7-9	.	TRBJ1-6	CASSLDNSNSPLHF	TGTGCCAGCAGCTTAGACAACAGTAATTCACCCCTCCACTTT
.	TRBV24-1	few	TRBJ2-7	CATSDSGKHYEQYF	TGTGCCACCAGTGACTCAGGGAAGCACTACGAGCAGTACTTC
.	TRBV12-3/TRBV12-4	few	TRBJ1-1	CASSLVSREAFF	TGTGCCAGCAGTTTGGTTTCACGAGAAGCTTTCTTT
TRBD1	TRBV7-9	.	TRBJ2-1	CASSSVTGGVNNEQFF	TGTGCCAGCAGCTCCGTAACAGGGGGCGTCAACAATGAGCAGTTCTTC
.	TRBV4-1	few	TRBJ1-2	CASSQVGVGYTF	TGCGCCAGCAGCCAAGTGGGGGTTGGCTACACCTTC
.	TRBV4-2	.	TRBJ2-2	CASSPDMNGELFF	TGTGCCAGCAGCCCGGACATGAACGGGGAGCTGTTTTTT
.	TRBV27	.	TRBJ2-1	CAEVFVVSHNEQFF	TGTGCCGAGGTCTTTGTGGTTTCCCACAATGAGCAGTTCTTC
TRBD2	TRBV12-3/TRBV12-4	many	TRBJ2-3	CASSPGSGGLTDTQYF	TGTGCCAGCAGCCCCGGTAGCGGGGGACTCACAGATACGCAGTATTTT
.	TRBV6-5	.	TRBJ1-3	CASSYKNTIYF	TGTGCCAGCAGTTACAAAAACACCATATATTTT
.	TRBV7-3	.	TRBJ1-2	CASSFAVVKGYTF	TGTGCCAGCAGCTTCGCCGTGGTGAAGGGCTACACCTTC
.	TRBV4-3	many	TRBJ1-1	CASSQEVVGSRGGTEAFF	TGCGCCAGCAGCCAAGAAGTTGTCGGGAGCAGGGGTGGCACTGAAGCTTTCTTT
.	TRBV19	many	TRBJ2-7	CASSIKDLYYEQYF	TGTGCCAGTAGTATCAAGGACCTCTACTACGAGCAGTACTTC
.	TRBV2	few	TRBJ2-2	CASSAVDYTGELFF	TGTGCCAGCAGTGCGGTGGACTACACCGGGGAGCTGTTTTTT
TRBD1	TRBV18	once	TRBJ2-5	CASSRGQGGSGETQYF	TGTGCCAGCTCACGGGGACAGGGCGGATCAGGGGAGACCCAGTACTTC
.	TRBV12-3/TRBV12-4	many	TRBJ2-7	CASSRDGPRRHEQYF	TGTGCCAGCAGCCGTGACGGGCCGAGGAGGCACGAGCAGTACTTC
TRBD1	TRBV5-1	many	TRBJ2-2	CASSTGDRGLYTGELFF	TGCGCCAGCAGCACTGGGGACAGGGGGTTATACACCGGGGAGCTGTTTTTT
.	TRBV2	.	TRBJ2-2	CASRGQTNTGELFF	TGTGCCAGCAGAGGGCAAACGAACACCGGGGAGCTGTTTTTT
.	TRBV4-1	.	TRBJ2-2	CASSHPKEIGELFF	TGCGCCAGCAGCCATCCAAAGGAAATCGGGGAGCTGTTTTTT
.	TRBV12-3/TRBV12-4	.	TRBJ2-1	CASRVWGVGEQFF	TGTGCCAGCAGGGTCTGGGGGGTTGGTGAGCAGTTCTTC
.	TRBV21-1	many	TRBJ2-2	CASSGTSGTPNTGELFF	TGTGCCAGCAGTGGGACTAGCGGGACCCCGAACACCGGGGAGCTGTTTTTT
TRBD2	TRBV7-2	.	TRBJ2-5	CASSSGLAANQETQYF	TGTGCCAGCAGCTCTGGACTAGCGGCTAACCAAGAGACCCAGTACTTC
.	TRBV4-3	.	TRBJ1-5	CASSQGSGINQAQHF	TGCGCCAGCAGCCAAGGCAGTGGGATCAATCAGGCCCAGCATTTT
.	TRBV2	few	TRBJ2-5	CASRTQEPQETQYF	TGTGCCAGCAGAACACAGGAGCCCCAAGAGACCCAGTACTTC
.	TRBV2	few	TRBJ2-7	CASTQGHEQYF	TGTGCCAGCACCCAGGGCCACGAGCAGTACTTC
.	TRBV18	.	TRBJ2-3	CASSPPLRGNKDTQYF	TGTGCCAGCTCACCACCGCTACGAGGAAATAAGGATACGCAGTATTTT
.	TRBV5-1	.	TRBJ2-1	CASSLETGGLAEQFF	TGCGCCAGCAGCTTGGAGACTGGAGGGTTAGCTGAGCAGTTCTTC
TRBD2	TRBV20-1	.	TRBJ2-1	CSASRLAGTYNEQFF	TGCAGTGCTTCTCGACTAGCGGGTACCTACAATGAGCAGTTCTTC
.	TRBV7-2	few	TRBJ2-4	CASSLEGTHIQYF	TGTGCCAGCAGCTTAGAAGGGACGCACATTCAGTACTTC
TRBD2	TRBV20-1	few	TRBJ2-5	CSARGLAVKETQYF	TGCAGTGCACGGGGACTAGCGGTTAAAGAGACCCAGTACTTC
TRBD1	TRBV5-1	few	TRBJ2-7	CASRSGTGVFYEQYF	TGCGCCAGCAGATCCGGGACAGGGGTTTTCTACGAGCAGTACTTC
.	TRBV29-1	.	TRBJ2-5	CSVELHGGAFQETQYF	TGCAGCGTTGAATTGCACGGGGGAGCCTTCCAAGAGACCCAGTACTTC
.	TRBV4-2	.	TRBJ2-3	CASSQVVPGRGDTQYF	TGTGCCAGCAGCCAGGTAGTCCCGGGACGCGGAGATACGCAGTATTTT
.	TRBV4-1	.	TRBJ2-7	CASSQAISGLSSEQYF	TGCGCCAGCAGCCAAGCTATTTCGGGGTTATCTTCCGAGCAGTACTTC
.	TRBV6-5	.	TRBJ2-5	CASSYAHQETQYF	TGTGCCAGCAGTTATGCACATCAAGAGACCCAGTACTTC